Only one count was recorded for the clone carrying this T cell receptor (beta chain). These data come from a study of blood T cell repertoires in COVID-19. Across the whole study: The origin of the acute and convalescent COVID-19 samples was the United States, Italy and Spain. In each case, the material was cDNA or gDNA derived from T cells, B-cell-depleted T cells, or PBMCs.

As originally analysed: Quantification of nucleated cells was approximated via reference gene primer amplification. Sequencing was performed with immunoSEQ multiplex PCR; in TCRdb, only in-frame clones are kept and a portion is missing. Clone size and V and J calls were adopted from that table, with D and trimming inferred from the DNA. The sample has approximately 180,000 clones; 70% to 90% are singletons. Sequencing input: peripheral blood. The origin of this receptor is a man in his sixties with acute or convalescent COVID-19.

The CDR3 reads CASSYSLGAGYEQYF. For the CDR3, the DNA is TGTGCCAGCAGTTACTCCTTGGGGGCGGGCTACGAGCAGTACTTC. The V and J genes are TRBV6-5 and TRBJ2-7, with D possibly TRBD1 on 6 matching bases. Germline CDR1 MNHEY, CDR2 SVGAGI. The CDR3 spans 15 residues. Deletions cut 0 bases from V and 3 bases from J, with 12 bases between.